Presented here are 26 T cell receptor beta chains from one specimen sequenced in a study of blood T cells in healthy people across ages. The authors ran a second PCR of about 7 to 11 cycles using a sample-barcoded 5' primer and a J-beta primer mix. A single record per CDR3 protein comes from TCRdb applying MiXCR to the 5' RACE reads. The table records around 1,500,000 distinct CDR3 sequences, about 43% of them present only once. Input material: blood. These receptors all come from a woman aged 18-29 years in good health.

This clonotype was detected only a few times. The gene calls are TRBV7-2 and TRBJ1-2; D might be TRBD1 (6 bases). The length of the CDR3 is 15 residues. Germline V lookup: CDR1 SGHTA, CDR2 FQGNSA. V was cut by 5 bases and J by 4 bases, with 17 bases left in between. CDR3 sequence: CASSSQGPGGYGYTF. As DNA, the CDR3 is TGTGCCAGCAGCAGTCAGGGGCCGGGCGGCTATGGCTACACCTTC.

This chain links TRBV12-3 or TRBV12-4 with TRBJ1-4; 11 bases align to TRBD1. The junction had 3 bases not matched to a gene; V was cut back by 5 bases and J by 7 bases. The CDR3 is 14 amino acids. The CDR3, as DNA: TGTGCCAGCAGTGCGGACAGGGGGCCTGAAAAACTGTTTTTT. This translates into CASSADRGPEKLFF.

This clonotype came up a few times. A much larger clone is a single base away; this may be a read error. This chain connects TRBV7-8 to TRBJ2-1; weak D call: TRBD2 (6 bases). The CDR3 has 14 amino acids. The germline gives CDR1 SGHVS, CDR2 FQNEAQ. With 3 bases removed from V and 1 base from J, the gap between germline ends came to 7 bases. The CDR3 sequence: CASSFLASYNEQFF. Written as DNA, the CDR3 is TGTGCCAGCAGCTTTCTAGCGTCCTACAATGAGCAGTTCTTC.

This sequence joins TRBV20-1 and TRBJ2-7; possible D gene TRBD2, 7 bases. This CDR3 has 13 residues. The germline gives CDR1 DFQATT, CDR2 SNEGSKA (reference sequence). V was cut by 6 bases and J by 2 bases, with 14 bases left in between. CDR3 protein: CSAKNGGPYEQYF. The DNA for the CDR3 is TGCAGTGCAAAGAACGGGGGGCCCTACGAGCAGTACTTC.

This clonotype was found a few times. The chain uses TRBV3-1 and TRBJ2-1; D may match TRBD1 or TRBD2 (7 bases each). This CDR3 spans 15 amino acids. V was cut by 1 base and J by 9 bases, with 16 bases left in between. Germline V gene lookup returns CDR1 LGHDT and CDR2 YNNKEL (reference sequence). The DNA of the CDR3 is TGTGCCAGCAGCCAAGCGGAGCGGGACAGATTTGAGCAGTTCTTC. This translates into CASSQAERDRFEQFF.

This clonotype was detected ten times or more. At one end the junction does not follow the germline gene, possibly because of a read error. The chain uses TRBV5-1 and TRBJ2-1, with 8 positions matching TRBD2. CDR3 length: 15 amino acids. From germline, CDR1 is SGHRS and CDR2 YFSETQ. The CDR3 reads CASSGGGSSYNEQFF. Written as DNA, the CDR3 is TGTGCCAGCAGTGGCGGGGGGAGCTCCTACAATGAGCAGTTCTTC.

This clonotype turned up a few times. The chain is built from TRBV6-1 and TRBJ2-7, with 7 bases fitting TRBD1. V lost 6 bases to trimming and J lost 1 base; unmatched junction nucleotides: 15. Germline lookup yields CDR1 MNHNS and CDR2 SASEGT. The CDR3 runs to 17 residues. The CDR3 DNA sequence: TGTGCCAGCAGCCCATTGAGCAAGACAGGGAGATCCTACGAGCAGTACTTC. Protein: CASSPLSKTGRSYEQYF.

The chain recombines TRBV20-1 with TRBJ2-1, with 7 bases identical to TRBD2. In germline, CDR1 is DFQATT, CDR2 SNEGSKA (reference sequence). CDR3 length: 18 residues. The V gene end was trimmed by 3 bases and the J gene end by 4 bases; junction bases not matched to a gene: 18. CDR3 DNA sequence: TGCAGTGCTAGCTTGACTAGCTCATCCCTCCAGACTTACAATGAGCAGTTCTTC. Translated, it gives CSASLTSSSLQTYNEQFF.

The sample holds one count of this clonotype. J is TRBJ2-3 and V is TRBV14, with a possible D match to TRBD2 (6 bases). CDR1 is SGHDN and CDR2 is FVKESK in the germline V gene. CDR3 length: 16 amino acids. Between the trimmed V and J ends, which lost 0 bases and 5 bases, there was a span of 15 bases. The CDR3 here is CASSQDRRAGGDTQYF. In DNA, the CDR3 is TGTGCCAGCAGCCAAGATCGGAGGGCAGGAGGAGATACGCAGTATTTT.

This clonotype was counted only a few times. This chain links TRBV12-5 with TRBJ1-5; TRBD1 agrees at 7 bases. CDR1 LGHNT and CDR2 FRNRAP come from the germline V gene. J lost 1 base, V lost 4 bases, and 7 bases had no gene match. The length of the CDR3 is 16 residues. The CDR3 DNA follows: TGTGCTAGTGGTTGGACGACAGGGAGCAGCAATCAGCCCCAGCATTTT. Amino acids: CASGWTTGSSNQPQHF. Full variable domain (missing parts from reference TRBV12-5 and TRBJ1-5): DARVTQTPRHKVTEMGQEVTMRCQPILGHNTVFWYRQTMMQGLELLAYFRNRAPLDDSGMPKDRFSAEMPDATLATLKIQPSEPRDSAVYFCASGWTTGSSNQPQHFGDGTRLSIL.

The rearrangement joins TRBV5-1 to TRBJ1-6, with D possibly matching TRBD1 (5 bases). The germline V and J ends were trimmed by 3 bases and 14 bases, with 18 bases remaining between them. This CDR3 is 14 amino acids long. Germline CDR1 is SGHRS and CDR2 is YFSETQ. Here the CDR3 reads CASSSEGNTESLHF. CDR3 coding DNA: TGCGCCAGCAGCTCCGAGGGGAATACTGAGTCCCTCCACTTT.

This chain connects TRBV29-1 to TRBJ2-7; D might be TRBD2 (6 bases). V was cut by 7 bases and J by 6 bases, with 10 bases left in between. The CDR3 loop spans 10 amino acids. The V gene's germline CDR1 is SQVTM and CDR2 ANQGSEA. As DNA, the CDR3 is TGCAGCGGGGGGGATGTCGAGCAGTACTTC. Translated, it gives CSGGDVEQYF.

On this clonotype itself: Being one base from a much bigger clone, this may be a read error. The rearrangement joins TRBV9 to TRBJ2-7; 8 bases are a match to TRBD2. V dropped 0 bases and J dropped 7; count of bases not matched to a gene: 12. This CDR3 region has 16 residues. CDR1 is SGDLS and CDR2 is YYNGEE in the germline V gene. The CDR3 loop reads CASSVGFTSGHNEQYF. CDR3 DNA sequence: TGTGCCAGCAGCGTAGGGTTTACTAGCGGCCACAATGAGCAGTACTTC.

In its sample, this clonotype was seen once. This sequence joins TRBV4-2 and TRBJ2-5; D may be TRBD1 (6 bases). Judging by the DNA end, TRBJ2-7 fits better; the J call may be wrong. From germline, CDR1 is LGHNA and CDR2 YNFKEQ. The CDR3 is 15 amino acids. The CDR3 region has the DNA TGTGCCAGCAGCCAAGAAAAGGGGGTGGAGTGCGAGCAGTACTTC. Protein: CASSQEKGVECEQYF.

The rearrangement joins TRBV7-9 to TRBJ2-6; D is ambiguous. Trimming removed 5 bases from V and 1 base from J, with 9 bases in between. The CDR3 covers 15 residues. Germline assignment: CDR1 SEHNR and CDR2 FQNEAQ (reference sequence). This chain's CDR3 is CASSPRPSGANVLTF. CDR3 in DNA: TGTGCCAGCAGCCCAAGACCTTCTGGGGCCAACGTCCTGACTTTC.

This clonotype was detected a few times. The chain has TRBV4-1 and TRBJ1-1; TRBD1 is a possible D gene (5 bases). CDR3 length equals 15 residues. The V gene lost 3 bases and the J gene lost 1 base, with 12 bases spanning the gap. Germline CDR1 reads MGHRA; CDR2 reads YSYEKL. The CDR3, as DNA: TGCGCCAGCAGCCAGTGGGGACGGGGGAACACTGAAGCTTTCTTT. This encodes CASSQWGRGNTEAFF.

Remarks on this clonotype: The junction departs from germline at one end; a sequencing error may be responsible. This sequence joins TRBV3-1 and TRBJ2-1, with 9 bases lining up with TRBD1. This CDR3 contains 16 residues. Germline-derived CDR1 and CDR2 are LGHDT and YNNKEL (reference sequence). Written as DNA, the CDR3 is TGTGCCAGCCTACCCTCCGGGACAGGGCTCCACAAGGAGCAGTTTTTC. It is translated as CASLPSGTGLHKEQFF.

This chain uses TRBV24-1 with TRBJ2-7, with 7 bases aligning to TRBD2. Germline lookup yields CDR1 KGHDR and CDR2 SFDVKD. The junction had 5 bases not matched to a gene; V was cut back by 9 bases and J by 1 base. The CDR3 extends over 13 amino acids. In nucleotides, the CDR3 is TGTGCCACCGCCAGCGGGGAATCCTACGAGCAGTACTTC. Its protein is CATASGESYEQYF.

The rearrangement links TRBV10-3 to TRBJ2-7; D is perhaps TRBD2 (6 bases). The end of the DNA is better explained by TRBJ2-5, so the J call may be wrong. Per germline, CDR1 ENHRY and CDR2 SYGVKD. The length of the CDR3 is 15 residues. The CDR3 DNA sequence: TGTGCCATCAGTGATCCAGATACTAGCAGAAAGACCCAGTACTTC. It is translated as CAISDPDTSRKTQYF.

This clonotype was picked up a small number of times. The chain joins TRBV6-6 to TRBJ2-4, with D tentatively TRBD1 or TRBD2 (5 bases each). V was shortened by 2 bases and J by 1 base, with 12 bases between the two germline ends. Germline V lookup: CDR1 MNHNY, CDR2 SVGAGI (reference sequence). The CDR3 consists of 16 residues. The CDR3 DNA sequence: TGTGCCAGCAGTTACGACACCGAGGGGGCCAAAAACATTCAGTACTTC. This gives the protein CASSYDTEGAKNIQYF.

This clonotype was detected only a few times. Written as DNA, the CDR3 is TGTGCCAGCAGCACTACTCACCTAGCGGGGGGAGGCAAAAACATTCAGTACTTC. It encodes CASSTTHLAGGGKNIQYF. J is TRBJ2-4 and V is TRBV7-9; 11 nucleotides line up with TRBD2. The germline CDR1 and CDR2 sequences are SEHNR and FQNEAQ (reference sequence). This CDR3 contains 18 residues. J gave up 3 bases and V 5 bases, and 12 bases lay outside the gene matches.

This clonotype was observed a handful of times. The V gene is TRBV9, the J gene TRBJ1-4; D is possibly TRBD1 (6 bases). Germline V gene data show CDR1 as SGDLS and CDR2 as YYNGEE. The CDR3 extends over 15 amino acids. V was cut by 4 bases and J by 10 bases, with 20 bases left in between. The CDR3 here is CASSSSVGGGGKLFF. The CDR3 DNA follows: TGTGCCAGCAGCTCCTCCGTCGGGGGCGGCGGAAAACTGTTTTTT.

Regarding this clonotype: Lacking the conserved final phenylalanine or tryptophan, this CDR3 likely reflects a read error. The DNA is omitted, as the CDR3 cannot be located on it reliably, and the CDR3 follows TCRdb's listing. The genes are TRBV12-3 or TRBV12-4 and TRBJ2-3; the D call of TRBD2 is as the table states it, not checked on the DNA. The CDR3 totals 15 residues, both ends included. The CDR3 is CASIPLEREVDAEYS.

In its sample, this clonotype was seen a few times. The rearrangement uses TRBV6-2 or TRBV6-3 and TRBJ2-7; maybe TRBD2 (6 bases). The CDR3 covers 15 residues. Germline V gene lookup returns CDR1 MNHEY and CDR2 SVGEGT. Trimming shortened V by 4 bases and J by 7 bases, and 20 bases separated the two germline ends. CDR3 loop: CASSSPGTATNEQYF. CDR3 nucleotide sequence: TGTGCCAGCAGTTCCCCCGGGACTGCCACCAATGAGCAGTACTTC.

This clonotype has a count of ten or more. The chain uses TRBV28 and TRBJ2-7; TRBD2 aligns across 10 bases. CDR3 length: 14 residues. Germline lookup yields CDR1 MDHEN and CDR2 SYDVKM. The V segment lost 7 bases and the J segment 8 bases; nucleotides outside the gene matches: 11. The CDR3 nucleotides read TGTGCCAGCAACCAACAGGGACTAGCGAAAAAGCAGTACTTC. Protein sequence: CASNQQGLAKKQYF.

About this clonotype itself: At one end, the junction sequence differs from germline, possibly due to a read error. The chain couples TRBV10-3 to TRBJ1-5; unclear D gene. In germline, CDR1 is ENHRY, CDR2 SYGVKD. The CDR3 contains 12 residues. The CDR3 nucleotides are TGTGCCGTCAGTGATAATCAGCAGCCCCAGCATTTT. Encoded protein: CAVSDNQQPQHF.